This T cell receptor beta chain is from a study of cytotoxic CD8 clonotypes in ibrutinib-treated CLL. Clones were read by immunoSEQ multiplex PCR, and TCRdb kept only the in-frame ones, dropping some. The repertoire holds 27,000 or so clones, with 75% to 85% as singletons. The source of this sequence is a human donor with chronic lymphocytic leukemia. This specimen consisted of PBMCs, obtained after 24 months of ibrutinib treatment.

CDR3 region: CASKRQGWEAFF. As DNA, the CDR3 is TGTGCCAGCAAAAGACAGGGGTGGGAAGCTTTCTTT. The chain joins TRBV2 to TRBJ1-1; the match to TRBD1 covers 8 bases. In germline, CDR1 is SNHLY, CDR2 FYNNEI. Losses at the gene ends were 7 bases for V and 8 bases for J; bases not matched to a gene: 6. The CDR3 is 12 residues long.